This TCR beta chain derives from a study of technical replicates of blood from several donors. The CDR3 consists of 12 residues. V dropped 8 bases and J dropped 7; count of bases not matched to a gene: 7. Germline values: CDR1 ENHRY, CDR2 SYGVKD. Some clones are missing from TCRdb's copy, which holds only in-frame ones; the method was immunoSEQ multiplex PCR. Altogether about 56,000 clones are present, approximately 92% being singletons, with the ten largest covering more than 3.5%. Sample: PBMCs. The chain combines TRBV10-3 with TRBJ2-7; 8 bases are shared with TRBD2. The source is a human donor in good health. Some clones in this sample may be carry-over from other donors' samples. CDR3 amino acids: CAIRGGREEQYF. The DNA for the CDR3 is TGTGCCATCCGGGGGGGCAGGGAAGAGCAGTACTTC.